This is a list of T cell receptor beta chains from one sample in a study of blood T cell repertoires in COVID-19. Libraries were prepared by immunoSEQ multiplex PCR; TCRdb keeps only in-frame clonotypes and omits some of them. The top ten clones hold under 9% of a sample with 40,000 to 50,000 clones, about 78% of them seen once. The sequenced material came from peripheral blood. The receptors shown here come from a man between 65 and 85 years old with active or convalescent COVID-19. Both conserved end residues are part of each CDR3. A D gene is named only where the DNA matches it firmly. The listing skips clone size in some rows; elsewhere it reads once, few, many or a size class.

j_call: TRBJ1-1; v_call: TRBV7-9; d_call: -; clone_size: once; cdr3_aa: CASRAVNTEAFF; cdr3_nt: TGTGCCAGCAGAGCGGTGAACACTGAAGCTTTCTTT
j_call: TRBJ2-3; v_call: TRBV7-2; d_call: TRBD1; clone_size: few; cdr3_aa: CASSLQGMETDTQYF; cdr3_nt: TGTGCCAGCAGTCTACAGGGGATGGAAACAGATACGCAGTATTTT
j_call: TRBJ1-2; v_call: TRBV5-4; d_call: -; clone_size: -; cdr3_aa: CASSPPGQPYGYTF; cdr3_nt: TGTGCCAGCAGCCCCCCAGGTCAACCCTATGGCTACACCTTC
j_call: TRBJ1-1; v_call: TRBV11-2; d_call: -; clone_size: -; cdr3_aa: CASSSGNLNTEAFF; cdr3_nt: TGTGCCAGCAGCTCAGGGAACCTGAACACTGAAGCTTTCTTT
j_call: TRBJ2-7; v_call: TRBV5-1; d_call: TRBD1; clone_size: -; cdr3_aa: CASRTGTAYEQYF; cdr3_nt: TGCGCCAGCAGGACCGGGACAGCTTACGAGCAGTACTTC
j_call: TRBJ2-5; v_call: TRBV7-2; d_call: TRBD1; clone_size: -; cdr3_aa: CASSEPGQGQETQYF; cdr3_nt: TGTGCCAGCAGCGAACCGGGACAGGGCCAAGAGACCCAGTACTTC
j_call: TRBJ1-2; v_call: TRBV18; d_call: TRBD1; clone_size: -; cdr3_aa: CASSQGDRRYGYTF; cdr3_nt: TGTGCCAGCTCTCAGGGGGACAGACGCTATGGCTACACCTTC
j_call: TRBJ2-1; v_call: TRBV6-5; d_call: TRBD2; clone_size: once; cdr3_aa: CASSYQAGGPLNEQFF; cdr3_nt: TGTGCCAGCAGTTATCAAGCGGGGGGGCCTTTGAATGAGCAGTTCTTC
j_call: TRBJ1-4; v_call: TRBV6-4; d_call: TRBD1; clone_size: -; cdr3_aa: CASSEGQGNEKLFF; cdr3_nt: TGTGCCAGCAGCGAGGGACAGGGTAATGAAAAACTGTTTTTT
j_call: TRBJ2-5; v_call: TRBV5-1; d_call: -; clone_size: -; cdr3_aa: CASRSQGWSSETQYF; cdr3_nt: TGCGCCAGCAGGTCACAGGGCTGGAGTTCGGAGACCCAGTACTTC
j_call: TRBJ1-1; v_call: TRBV29-1; d_call: -; clone_size: -; cdr3_aa: CSVWQGEAFF; cdr3_nt: TGCAGCGTTTGGCAGGGTGAAGCTTTCTTT
j_call: TRBJ2-3; v_call: TRBV30; d_call: TRBD1; clone_size: -; cdr3_aa: CAWSWDRRDTQYF; cdr3_nt: TGTGCCTGGTCCTGGGACAGGCGGGATACGCAGTATTTT
j_call: TRBJ2-3; v_call: TRBV6-5; d_call: TRBD1; clone_size: -; cdr3_aa: CASNTDRVADTQYF; cdr3_nt: TGTGCCAGCAACACGGACAGGGTTGCAGATACGCAGTATTTT
j_call: TRBJ2-5; v_call: TRBV4-2; d_call: -; clone_size: -; cdr3_aa: CASSQEARAVAGETQYF; cdr3_nt: TGTGCCAGCAGCCAAGAAGCCCGGGCTGTCGCGGGAGAGACCCAGTACTTC
j_call: TRBJ2-4; v_call: TRBV5-1; d_call: TRBD1; clone_size: once; cdr3_aa: CASSIPGTDIQYF; cdr3_nt: TGCGCCAGCAGTATCCCCGGGACAGACATTCAGTACTTC
j_call: TRBJ1-1; v_call: TRBV29-1; d_call: -; clone_size: -; cdr3_aa: CSVASGYNTEAFF; cdr3_nt: TGCAGCGTTGCCTCGGGGTACAACACTGAAGCTTTCTTT
j_call: TRBJ1-6; v_call: TRBV7-6; d_call: -; clone_size: -; cdr3_aa: CASPNEGWEPNSPLHF; cdr3_nt: TGTGCCAGCCCCAACGAAGGATGGGAGCCTAATTCACCCCTCCACTTT
j_call: TRBJ2-2; v_call: TRBV7-9; d_call: -; clone_size: -; cdr3_aa: CASSLLANTGELFF; cdr3_nt: TGTGCCAGCAGCTTACTAGCGAACACCGGGGAGCTGTTTTTT
j_call: TRBJ1-2; v_call: TRBV19; d_call: TRBD1; clone_size: -; cdr3_aa: CANLLADRYGYTF; cdr3_nt: TGTGCCAATCTCCTGGCGGACAGGTATGGCTACACCTTC
j_call: TRBJ1-5; v_call: TRBV6-2/TRBV6-3; d_call: -; clone_size: -; cdr3_aa: CASSTIGNNQPQHF; cdr3_nt: TGTGCCAGCAGTACCATCGGGAACAATCAGCCCCAGCATTTT
j_call: TRBJ2-6; v_call: TRBV10-1; d_call: TRBD1; clone_size: -; cdr3_aa: CASSNGDRGLGGANVLTF; cdr3_nt: TGCGCCAGCAGTAATGGGGACAGGGGGTTGGGAGGGGCCAACGTCCTGACTTTC
j_call: TRBJ1-2; v_call: TRBV5-4; d_call: TRBD1; clone_size: -; cdr3_aa: CASSLMGTANYGYTF; cdr3_nt: TGTGCCAGCAGCTTGATGGGGACAGCTAACTATGGCTACACCTTC
j_call: TRBJ1-2; v_call: TRBV3-1/TRBV3-2; d_call: -; clone_size: -; cdr3_aa: CASSLNQGRANGYTF; cdr3_nt: TGTGCCAGCAGCCTTAATCAGGGCAGGGCGAATGGCTACACCTTC
j_call: TRBJ1-2; v_call: TRBV19; d_call: -; clone_size: -; cdr3_aa: CASSIFETNNYGYTF; cdr3_nt: TGTGCCAGTAGTATCTTCGAGACAAACAACTATGGCTACACCTTC
j_call: TRBJ2-1; v_call: TRBV6-1; d_call: -; clone_size: -; cdr3_aa: CASSETAGRGNEQFF; cdr3_nt: TGTGCCAGCAGTGAAACGGCGGGCCGAGGTAATGAGCAGTTCTTC
j_call: TRBJ2-3; v_call: TRBV28; d_call: -; clone_size: -; cdr3_aa: CASKGGAPPDTQYF; cdr3_nt: TGTGCCAGCAAGGGGGGGGCCCCTCCAGATACGCAGTATTTT
j_call: TRBJ1-3; v_call: TRBV4-1; d_call: TRBD1; clone_size: -; cdr3_aa: CASSLSPGQGRGNTIYF; cdr3_nt: TGCGCCAGCAGCCTAAGCCCGGGACAGGGGCGCGGAAACACCATATATTTT
j_call: TRBJ2-3; v_call: TRBV7-3; d_call: TRBD2; clone_size: -; cdr3_aa: CASSPLGAGGMDTQYF; cdr3_nt: TGTGCCAGCAGCCCCCTCGGGGCGGGGGGGATGGATACGCAGTATTTT
j_call: TRBJ2-7; v_call: TRBV11-3; d_call: TRBD1; clone_size: -; cdr3_aa: CASSLGQGAQYF; cdr3_nt: TGTGCCAGCAGCTTAGGACAGGGGGCACAGTACTTC
j_call: TRBJ2-7; v_call: TRBV28; d_call: -; clone_size: few; cdr3_aa: CASSFIPPQGSYEQYF; cdr3_nt: TGTGCCAGCAGTTTTATTCCCCCGCAGGGGTCCTACGAGCAGTACTTC
j_call: TRBJ1-3; v_call: TRBV28; d_call: -; clone_size: few; cdr3_aa: CASSWSGMGNTIYF; cdr3_nt: TGTGCCAGCAGTTGGAGCGGGATGGGGAACACCATATATTTT
j_call: TRBJ2-7; v_call: TRBV7-2; d_call: -; clone_size: -; cdr3_aa: CASSYPTGRKPEQYF; cdr3_nt: TGTGCCAGCAGTTATCCGACAGGGAGGAAACCCGAGCAGTACTTC
j_call: TRBJ1-4; v_call: TRBV28; d_call: -; clone_size: -; cdr3_aa: CASRGWDEKLFF; cdr3_nt: TGTGCCAGTAGGGGCTGGGATGAAAAACTGTTTTTT
j_call: TRBJ1-4; v_call: TRBV7-9; d_call: TRBD1; clone_size: few; cdr3_aa: CASSLGVGGEEKLFF; cdr3_nt: TGTGCCAGCAGCTTAGGGGTAGGGGGCGAAGAAAAACTGTTTTTT
j_call: TRBJ1-1; v_call: TRBV4-1; d_call: TRBD1; clone_size: few; cdr3_aa: CASSQDPPIDRANTEAFF; cdr3_nt: TGCGCCAGCAGCCAAGATCCACCAATAGACAGGGCGAACACTGAAGCTTTCTTT
j_call: TRBJ2-7; v_call: TRBV18; d_call: TRBD1; clone_size: -; cdr3_aa: CASSFDRVYEQYF; cdr3_nt: TGTGCCAGCTCATTCGACAGGGTCTACGAGCAGTACTTC
j_call: TRBJ2-1; v_call: TRBV9; d_call: TRBD1; clone_size: -; cdr3_aa: CASSVGTGQYNEQFF; cdr3_nt: TGTGCCAGCAGCGTTGGGACAGGACAGTACAATGAGCAGTTCTTC